The 8 T cell receptor beta chains below all came from one sample that was sequenced in a study of OX40 agonist ivuxolimab in advanced cancers. This table comes from immunoSEQ multiplex PCR, and its TCRdb copy is limited to in-frame clones, with some not included. The table has around 67,000 clones, around 90% seen once. This specimen consisted of CD4+ or CD8+ T cells sorted from blood, obtained in a trial of the OX40 agonist ivuxolimab. These receptors originate from an adult with an advanced solid tumor such as melanoma, head and neck, liver or kidney cancer.

The chain recombines TRBV5-1 with TRBJ2-1; 13 bases map to TRBD2. Germline-derived CDR1 and CDR2 are SGHRS and YFSETQ. The V gene end was trimmed by 4 bases and the J gene end by 6 bases; junction bases not matched to a gene: 7. The CDR3 runs to 16 residues. CDR3 nucleotides: TGCGCCAGCAGCGTGACTAGCGGGGGGTCTCTCAATGAGCAGTTCTTC. It translates to CASSVTSGGSLNEQFF.

V usage is TRBV5-4 and J usage is TRBJ2-4; the match to TRBD2 covers 7 bases. CDR1 is SGHNT, CDR2 YYREEE, per germline (reference sequence). The length of the CDR3 is 16 residues. The junction had 9 bases not matched to a gene; V was cut back by 4 bases and J by 2 bases. CDR3 sequence: CASSLPTSVSKNIQYF. In nucleotides, the CDR3 is TGTGCCAGCAGCCTGCCCACTAGCGTGTCCAAAAACATTCAGTACTTC.

The chain links TRBV4-3 to TRBJ1-2; D unresolved. Trimming shortened V by 4 bases and J by 4 bases, and 13 bases separated the two germline ends. The CDR3 runs to 14 residues. The germline gives CDR1 LGHNA, CDR2 YSLEER. CDR3 protein: CASSPNYGPYGYTF. As DNA, the CDR3 is TGCGCCAGCAGCCCTAACTATGGGCCCTATGGCTACACCTTC.

This clone was counted only a few times. The rearrangement uses TRBV20-1 and TRBJ1-1; D remains ambiguous. Trimming took 4 bases from V and 1 from J, leaving 4 bases between them. The CDR3 contains 11 residues. Germline values: CDR1 DFQATT, CDR2 SNEGSKA (reference sequence). Here the CDR3 reads CSATGNTEAFF. The CDR3 region has the DNA TGCAGTGCTACAGGGAACACTGAAGCTTTCTTT.

The V gene is TRBV4-3, the J gene TRBJ2-3; 10 bases align to TRBD2. The V gene end was trimmed by 5 bases and the J gene end by 3 bases; junction bases not matched to a gene: 2. CDR1 is LGHNA, CDR2 YSLEER, per germline. The CDR3 has 14 amino acids. Written as DNA, the CDR3 is TGCGCCAGCAGCTCTAGCGGGAGAACAGATACGCAGTATTTT. Translation gives CASSSSGRTDTQYF.

V and J are TRBV21-1 and TRBJ2-7. TRBV21-1 is labeled a pseudogene. The CDR3 totals 16 residues. This CDR3 is CASSPQTEQGPYEQYF. CDR3 nucleotides: TGTGCCAGCAGCCCCCAGACGGAGCAGGGACCCTACGAGCAGTACTTC.

This clone was seen just once. The gene calls are TRBV11-2 and TRBJ1-2; a possible D gene is TRBD1 (6 bases). CDR3 size: 16 residues. Germline V lookup: CDR1 SGHAT, CDR2 FQNNGV. Trimming removed 2 bases from V and 0 bases from J, with 13 bases in between. Written as DNA, the CDR3 is TGTGCCAGCAGCTTATCGGGGGCCAGGACTAACTATGGCTACACCTTC. Encoded protein: CASSLSGARTNYGYTF.

The chain couples TRBV7-2 to TRBJ1-1; D unresolved. Germline V gene lookup returns CDR1 SGHTA and CDR2 FQGNSA. The V and J ends lost 1 base and 4 bases respectively, with 7 bases between them. The CDR3 extends over 13 amino acids. CDR3 amino acids: CASSLGVGTEAFF. CDR3 DNA sequence: TGTGCCAGCAGCTTAGGGGTTGGCACTGAAGCTTTCTTT.